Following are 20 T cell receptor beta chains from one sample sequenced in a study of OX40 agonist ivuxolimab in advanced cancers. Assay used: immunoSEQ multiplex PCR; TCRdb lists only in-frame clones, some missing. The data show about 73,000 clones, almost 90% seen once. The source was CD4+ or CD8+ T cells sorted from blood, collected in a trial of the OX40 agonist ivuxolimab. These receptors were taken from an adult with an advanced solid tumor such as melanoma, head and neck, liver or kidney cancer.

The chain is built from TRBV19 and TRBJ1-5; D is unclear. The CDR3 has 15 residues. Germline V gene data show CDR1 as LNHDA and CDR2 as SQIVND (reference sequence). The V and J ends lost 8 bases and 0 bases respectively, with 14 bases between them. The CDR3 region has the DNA TGTGCCAGTGCCGCTGGGCCATATAGCAATCAGCCCCAGCATTTT. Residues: CASAAGPYSNQPQHF.

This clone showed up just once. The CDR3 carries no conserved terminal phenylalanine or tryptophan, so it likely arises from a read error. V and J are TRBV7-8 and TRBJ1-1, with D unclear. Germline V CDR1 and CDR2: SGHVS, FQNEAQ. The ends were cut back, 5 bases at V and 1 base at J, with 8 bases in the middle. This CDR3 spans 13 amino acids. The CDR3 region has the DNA TGTGCCAGCAGCACTCGACAGAACACTGAAGCTTTCCTT. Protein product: CASSTRQNTEAFL.

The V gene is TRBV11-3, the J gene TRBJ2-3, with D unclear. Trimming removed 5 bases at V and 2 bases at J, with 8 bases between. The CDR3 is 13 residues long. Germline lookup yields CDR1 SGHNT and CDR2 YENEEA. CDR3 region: CASSTRATDTQYF. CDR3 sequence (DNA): TGTGCCAGCAGCACACGAGCCACAGATACGCAGTATTTT.

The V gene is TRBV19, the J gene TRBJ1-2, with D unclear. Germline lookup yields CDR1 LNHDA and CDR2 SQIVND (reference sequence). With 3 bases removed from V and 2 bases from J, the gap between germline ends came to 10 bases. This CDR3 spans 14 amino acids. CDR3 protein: CASSIQVNNYGYTF. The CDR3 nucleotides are TGTGCCAGTAGTATTCAAGTGAACAACTATGGCTACACCTTC.

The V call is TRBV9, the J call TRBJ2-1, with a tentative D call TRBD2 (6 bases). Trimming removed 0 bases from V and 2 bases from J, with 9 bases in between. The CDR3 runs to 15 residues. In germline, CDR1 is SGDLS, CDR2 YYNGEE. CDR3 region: CASSVVGSPYNEQFF. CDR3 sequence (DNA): TGTGCCAGCAGCGTAGTCGGGAGCCCCTACAATGAGCAGTTCTTC.

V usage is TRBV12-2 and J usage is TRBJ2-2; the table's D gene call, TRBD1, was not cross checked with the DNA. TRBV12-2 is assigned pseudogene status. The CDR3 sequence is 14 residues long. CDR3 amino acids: CASRLEAGTGELFF. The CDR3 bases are TGTGCAAGTCGCTTAGAAGCAGGCACCGGGGAGCTGTTTTTT.

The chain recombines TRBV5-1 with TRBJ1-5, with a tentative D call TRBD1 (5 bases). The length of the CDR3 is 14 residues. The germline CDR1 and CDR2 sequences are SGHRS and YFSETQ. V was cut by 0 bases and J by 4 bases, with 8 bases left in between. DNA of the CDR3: TGCGCCAGCAGCTTGGAGGCAGGGAATCAGCCCCAGCATTTT. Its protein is CASSLEAGNQPQHF.

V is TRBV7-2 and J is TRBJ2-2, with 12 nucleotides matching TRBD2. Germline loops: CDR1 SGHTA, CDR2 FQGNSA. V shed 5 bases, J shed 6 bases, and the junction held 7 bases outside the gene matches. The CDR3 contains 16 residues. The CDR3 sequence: CASSRGTSGLAGELFF. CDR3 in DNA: TGTGCCAGCAGCCGAGGGACTAGCGGGCTAGCCGGGGAGCTGTTTTTT.

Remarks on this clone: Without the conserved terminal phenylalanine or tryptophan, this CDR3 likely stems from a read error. The CDR3 here is CASSTDNSNQPQHL. In DNA form, the CDR3 reads TGTGCCAGCAGCACAGACAACAGCAATCAGCCCCAGCATCTT. The genes are TRBV6-1 and TRBJ1-5; D is unresolved. This CDR3 has 14 amino acids. Germline V CDR1 and CDR2: MNHNS, SASEGT. V lost 6 bases to trimming and J lost 1 base, with 10 bases between them.

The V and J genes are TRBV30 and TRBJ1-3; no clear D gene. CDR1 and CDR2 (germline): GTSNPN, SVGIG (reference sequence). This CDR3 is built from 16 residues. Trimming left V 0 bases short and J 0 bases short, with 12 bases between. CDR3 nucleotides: TGTGCCTGGAGTGTATCGGCAGGATCCTCTGGAAACACCATATATTTT. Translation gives CAWSVSAGSSGNTIYF.

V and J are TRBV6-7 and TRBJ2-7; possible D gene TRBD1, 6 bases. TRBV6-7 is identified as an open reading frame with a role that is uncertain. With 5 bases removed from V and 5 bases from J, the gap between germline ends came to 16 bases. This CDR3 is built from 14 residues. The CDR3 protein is CASSPLNRVDEQYF. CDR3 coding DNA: TGTGCCAGCAGTCCGCTCAACAGGGTGGACGAGCAGTACTTC.

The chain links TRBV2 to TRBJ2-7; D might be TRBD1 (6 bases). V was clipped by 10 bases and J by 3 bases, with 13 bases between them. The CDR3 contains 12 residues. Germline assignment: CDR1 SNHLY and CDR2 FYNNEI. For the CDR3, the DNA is TGTGCCACCCAACCACAGGGCTACGAGCAGTACTTC. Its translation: CATQPQGYEQYF.

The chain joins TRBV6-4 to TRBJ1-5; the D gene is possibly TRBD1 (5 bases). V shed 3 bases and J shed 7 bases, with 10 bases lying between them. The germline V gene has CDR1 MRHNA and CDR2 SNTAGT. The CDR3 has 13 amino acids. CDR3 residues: CASSEGVGQPQHF. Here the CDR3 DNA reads TGTGCCAGCAGTGAGGGGGTGGGCCAGCCCCAGCATTTT.

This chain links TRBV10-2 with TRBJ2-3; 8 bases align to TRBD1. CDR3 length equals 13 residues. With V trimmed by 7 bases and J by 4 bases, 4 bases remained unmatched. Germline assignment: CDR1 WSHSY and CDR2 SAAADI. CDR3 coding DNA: TGCGCCAGCAACGGACAGGGCCCAGATACGCAGTATTTT. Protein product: CASNGQGPDTQYF.

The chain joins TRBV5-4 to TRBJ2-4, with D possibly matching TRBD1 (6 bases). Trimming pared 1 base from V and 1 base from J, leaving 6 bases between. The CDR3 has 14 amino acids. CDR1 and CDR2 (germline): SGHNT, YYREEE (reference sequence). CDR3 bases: TGTGCCAGCAGCTTGCAGGGGGCCAAAAACATTCAGTACTTC. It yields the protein CASSLQGAKNIQYF.

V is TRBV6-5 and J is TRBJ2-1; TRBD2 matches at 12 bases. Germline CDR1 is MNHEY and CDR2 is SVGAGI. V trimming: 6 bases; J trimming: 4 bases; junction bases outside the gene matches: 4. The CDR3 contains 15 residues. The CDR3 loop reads CASSLAGGPYNEQFF. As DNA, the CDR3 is TGTGCCAGCAGCCTAGCGGGAGGGCCATACAATGAGCAGTTCTTC.

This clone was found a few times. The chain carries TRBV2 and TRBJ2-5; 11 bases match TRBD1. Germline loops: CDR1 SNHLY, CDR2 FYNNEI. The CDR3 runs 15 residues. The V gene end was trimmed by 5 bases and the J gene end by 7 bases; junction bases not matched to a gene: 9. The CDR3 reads CASSKPGQGEGTQYF. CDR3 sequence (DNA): TGTGCCAGCAGTAAACCGGGACAGGGGGAAGGGACCCAGTACTTC.

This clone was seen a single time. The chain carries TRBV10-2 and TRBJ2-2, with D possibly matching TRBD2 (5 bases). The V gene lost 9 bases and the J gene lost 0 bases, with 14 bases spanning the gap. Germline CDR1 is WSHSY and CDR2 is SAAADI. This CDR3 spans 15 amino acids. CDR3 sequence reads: CASKGLVTNTGELFF. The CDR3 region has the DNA TGCGCCAGTAAAGGACTGGTTACGAACACCGGGGAGCTGTTTTTT.

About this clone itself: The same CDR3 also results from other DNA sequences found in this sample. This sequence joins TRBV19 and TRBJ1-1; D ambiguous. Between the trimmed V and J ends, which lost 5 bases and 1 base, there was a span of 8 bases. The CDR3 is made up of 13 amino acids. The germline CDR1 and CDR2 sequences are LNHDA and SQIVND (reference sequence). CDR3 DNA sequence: TGTGCCAGTAGTGCTGTCGAGAACACTGAAGCTTTCTTT. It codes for CASSAVENTEAFF.

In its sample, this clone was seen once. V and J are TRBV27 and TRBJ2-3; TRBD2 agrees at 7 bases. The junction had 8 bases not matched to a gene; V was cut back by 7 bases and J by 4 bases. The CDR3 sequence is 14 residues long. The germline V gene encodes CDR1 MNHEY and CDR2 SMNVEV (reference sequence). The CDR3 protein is CASTPTSHPDTQYF. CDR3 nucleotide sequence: TGTGCCAGCACCCCGACTAGCCATCCAGATACGCAGTATTTT.